The 9 T cell receptor beta chains presented below share a single source sample, sequenced in a study of blood T cell repertoires in COVID-19. The assay was immunoSEQ multiplex PCR, and TCRdb's table has in-frame clones only and misses some. This table holds 300,000 to 400,000 clones, 85% to 90% found once. Sequenced material: peripheral blood. The receptors stem from a woman in her forties or fifties with COVID-19, enrolled during active disease.

V gene TRBV7-4 combines with J gene TRBJ1-4; TRBD1 agrees at 7 bases. V lost 4 bases, J lost 5 bases, and 7 bases stayed unmatched. CDR1 SGHVT and CDR2 SQSDAQ come from the germline V gene. CDR3 length: 15 amino acids. CDR3 DNA sequence: TGTGCCAGCAGCTGTCGACAGGGATACAATGAAAAACTGTTTTTT. It codes for CASSCRQGYNEKLFF.

The chain combines TRBV3-1 (or the pseudogene TRBV3-2) with TRBJ1-1; D gene uncertain. The germline V and J ends were trimmed by 1 base and 4 bases, with 16 bases remaining between them. This CDR3 contains 16 residues. The germline gives CDR1 LGHDT, CDR2 YNNKEL (reference sequence). CDR3 in DNA: TGTGCCAGCAGCCAAGGTTCGGTCGGGGTAGGCACTGAAGCTTTCTTT. Its translation is CASSQGSVGVGTEAFF.

The chain couples TRBV5-1 to TRBJ2-1, with a tentative D call TRBD2 (6 bases). The CDR3 extends over 14 amino acids. Trimming left V 0 bases short and J 9 bases short, with 13 bases between. The germline V gene has CDR1 SGHRS and CDR2 YFSETQ. The CDR3: CASSLGTEGIEQFF. The DNA for the CDR3 is TGCGCCAGCAGCTTGGGGACGGAGGGGATTGAGCAGTTCTTC.

The chain carries TRBV5-4 and TRBJ2-7; D might be TRBD2 (6 bases). Germline values: CDR1 SGHNT, CDR2 YYREEE (reference sequence). Trimming removed 0 bases at V and 0 bases at J, with 19 bases between. The CDR3 sequence is 18 residues long. The CDR3 bases are TGTGCCAGCAGCTTGGCCATCGGGGCTAGCGCGAGCTCCTACGAGCAGTACTTC. It yields the protein CASSLAIGASASSYEQYF.

V gene TRBV5-1 combines with J gene TRBJ1-2; maybe TRBD1 (5 bases). This CDR3 spans 15 amino acids. From germline, CDR1 is SGHRS and CDR2 YFSETQ. The V end lost 0 bases, the J end lost 7 bases, and 16 bases lay between the germline ends. DNA for the CDR3: TGCGCCAGCAGCTTGGAAGCAGGGCCCGGTAGTGGCTACACCTTC. Amino acid sequence: CASSLEAGPGSGYTF. The full variable domain, with the rest looked up from reference TRBV5-1 and TRBJ1-2, is KAGVTQTPRYLIKTRGQQVTLSCSPISGHRSVSWYQQTPGQGLQFLFEYFSETQRNKGNFPGRFSGRQFSNSRSEMNVSTLELGDSALYLCASSLEAGPGSGYTFGSGTRLTVV.

This chain connects TRBV7-8 to TRBJ2-5, with no clear D. Trimming cost V 10 bases and J 1 base, with 10 bases left between them. Germline loops: CDR1 SGHVS, CDR2 FQNEAQ. CDR3 size: 12 residues. As DNA, the CDR3 is TGTGCCATTAGTCGGAGCCAAGAGACCCAGTACTTC. This sequence encodes CAISRSQETQYF.

V gene TRBV24-1 combines with J gene TRBJ2-1; 8 nucleotides line up with TRBD1. CDR1 and CDR2 from the germline V gene are KGHDR and SFDVKD. Losses at the gene ends were 7 bases for V and 8 bases for J; bases not matched to a gene: 3. CDR3 length: 12 amino acids. CDR3 region: CATSRQGYEQFF. CDR3 DNA sequence: TGTGCCACCAGCAGACAGGGGTATGAGCAGTTCTTC.

The chain recombines TRBV6-2 or TRBV6-3 with TRBJ2-3; 12 nucleotides match TRBD1. Germline assignment: CDR1 MNHEY and CDR2 SVGEGT. The V and J ends lost 2 bases and 0 bases, in that order; junction bases with no gene match: 12. The CDR3 sequence is 20 residues long. DNA of the CDR3: TGTGCCAGCAGTTACGAGAAGGGGGACAGGGGGCTGGTGAGCACAGATACGCAGTATTTT. Its translation: CASSYEKGDRGLVSTDTQYF.

This rearrangement joins TRBV7-8 to TRBJ1-5, with TRBD1 as a possible D gene (6 bases). Looked up from germline, CDR1 is SGHVS and CDR2 is FQNEAQ. Trimming left V 5 bases short and J 0 bases short, with 23 bases between. This CDR3 spans 19 amino acids. The chain's CDR3 is CASSRTLANYRDSNQPQHF. CDR3 nucleotides: TGTGCCAGCAGCCGTACATTAGCCAACTACAGGGATAGCAATCAGCCCCAGCATTTT.